Listed below are T cell receptor beta chains from one sample, sequenced in a study of blood T cell repertoires in COVID-19. Clones were read by immunoSEQ multiplex PCR, and TCRdb kept only the in-frame ones, dropping some. Found here are tens of thousands of clones, roughly 84% of them singletons; the top ten hold 28%. Input material: peripheral blood. All receptors derive from a human donor in a cohort sampled during active COVID-19. Each CDR3 is given with its conserved first and last residue. A D gene is named only where the DNA matches it firmly. Not every row has a clone size; where given, it reads once, few, many or a size class.

D	V	size	J	CDR3	DNA
.	TRBV7-2	.	TRBJ1-4	CASSLAGANEKLFF	TGTGCCAGCAGCTTGGCAGGGGCTAATGAAAAACTGTTTTTT
.	TRBV19	.	TRBJ2-1	CASSILNAGDNEQFF	TGTGCCAGTAGTATCCTAAACGCCGGGGACAATGAGCAGTTCTTC
TRBD1	TRBV3-1/TRBV3-2	.	TRBJ1-2	CASSPGTGPYYGYTF	TGTGCCAGCAGCCCCGGGACAGGGCCGTACTATGGCTACACCTTC
TRBD2	TRBV10-3	.	TRBJ2-1	CAISGRTSGLNEQFF	TGTGCCATCAGTGGGCGGACTAGCGGACTCAATGAGCAGTTCTTC
TRBD1	TRBV4-3	.	TRBJ1-4	CASSQGGTGRGKLFF	TGCGCCAGCAGCCAAGGGGGGACAGGGAGGGGAAAACTGTTTTTT
.	TRBV3-1/TRBV3-2	.	TRBJ2-7	CASSPRQEAFSYEQYF	TGTGCCAGCAGCCCACGTCAGGAAGCCTTCTCCTACGAGCAGTACTTC
.	TRBV12-3/TRBV12-4	.	TRBJ2-7	CASSLGADEQYF	TGTGCCAGCAGTTTGGGGGCCGACGAGCAGTACTTC
.	TRBV15	once	TRBJ1-2	CATSRDRQGYGYTF	TGTGCCACCAGCAGAGATCGGCAGGGCTATGGCTACACCTTC
.	TRBV6-5	.	TRBJ2-7	CASSYSGSLSSYEQYF	TGTGCCAGCAGTTACTCGGGCAGTTTAAGCTCCTACGAGCAGTACTTC
.	TRBV6-5	.	TRBJ1-2	CASSWDFSRGYGYTF	TGTGCCAGCAGTTGGGACTTTTCGAGGGGCTATGGCTACACCTTC
TRBD2	TRBV7-9	.	TRBJ2-5	CASSSGTSGGKETQYF	TGTGCCAGCAGCTCCGGGACTAGCGGGGGAAAAGAGACCCAGTACTTC
TRBD1	TRBV12-3/TRBV12-4	.	TRBJ1-2	CASSLQGNYGYTF	TGTGCCAGCAGTCTACAGGGGAACTATGGCTACACCTTC
.	TRBV6-5	.	TRBJ2-3	CASHPGWTPDTQYF	TGTGCCAGCCATCCGGGATGGACCCCAGATACGCAGTATTTT
.	TRBV5-4	.	TRBJ2-7	CASSFRDFSYEQYF	TGTGCCAGCAGCTTCCGGGACTTCTCCTACGAGCAGTACTTC
TRBD2	TRBV5-6	.	TRBJ2-1	CASSLVVAGATTWDEQFF	TGTGCCAGCAGCTTGGTTGTAGCGGGGGCCACCACATGGGATGAGCAGTTCTTC
.	TRBV7-9	many	TRBJ2-5	CASSLAVAGQETQYF	TGTGCCAGCAGCTTAGCGGTGGCAGGGCAAGAGACCCAGTACTTC
TRBD1	TRBV13	.	TRBJ1-2	CASSWGQDRGNYGYTF	TGTGCCAGCAGCTGGGGCCAAGACAGGGGAAACTATGGCTACACCTTC
TRBD1	TRBV6-5	once	TRBJ1-4	CASSYGGQGNEKLFF	TGTGCCAGCAGTTACGGCGGACAGGGAAATGAAAAACTGTTTTTT
TRBD1	TRBV7-8	few	TRBJ2-7	CASSQTGGMVSYEQYF	TGTGCCAGCAGTCAAACAGGGGGAATGGTGTCCTACGAGCAGTACTTC
.	TRBV24-1	.	TRBJ2-3	CATSDPSTDTQYF	TGTGCCACCAGTGATCCAAGCACAGATACGCAGTATTTT
.	TRBV6-4	.	TRBJ2-3	CASSDSRGGDTQYF	TGTGCCAGCAGTGACTCAAGGGGTGGGGATACGCAGTATTTT
TRBD2	TRBV4-3	.	TRBJ2-7	CASSLLSGVLYEQYF	TGCGCCAGCAGCCTATTAAGCGGGGTTCTGTACGAGCAGTACTTC
.	TRBV9	.	TRBJ2-7	CASSPGLTMGEQYF	TGTGCCAGCAGCCCGGGACTTACTATGGGGGAGCAGTACTTC
TRBD2	TRBV5-8	.	TRBJ2-1	CASTPGSGSSYNEQFF	TGTGCCAGCACCCCGGGGAGCGGGAGCTCCTACAATGAGCAGTTCTTC
TRBD2	TRBV7-2	.	TRBJ2-1	CASSSTSGVYNEQFF	TGTGCCAGCAGCTCCACTAGCGGGGTCTACAATGAGCAGTTCTTC
.	TRBV18	.	TRBJ1-1	CASSPPRYKNTEAFF	TGTGCCAGCTCACCACCGCGGTATAAGAACACTGAAGCTTTCTTT
TRBD1	TRBV28	.	TRBJ1-4	CASSFSGQGLEKLFF	TGTGCCAGCAGTTTTTCGGGACAGGGATTGGAAAAACTGTTTTTT
TRBD2	TRBV6-2/TRBV6-3	.	TRBJ2-5	CASSYPTSGGPWETQYF	TGTGCCAGCAGTTACCCGACTAGCGGGGGACCTTGGGAGACCCAGTACTTC
.	TRBV27	.	TRBJ1-6	CASSIFRGSPLHF	TGTGCCAGCAGTATTTTTAGGGGTTCACCCCTCCACTTT
TRBD1	TRBV6-6	.	TRBJ1-4	CASSPGTGGRINEKLFF	TGTGCCAGCAGTCCCGGGACAGGGGGTCGCATTAATGAAAAACTGTTTTTT
.	TRBV6-5	.	TRBJ1-2	CASSLQDTNYGYTF	TGTGCCAGCAGTCTACAGGACACTAACTATGGCTACACCTTC
.	TRBV7-9	once	TRBJ2-7	CASSRKGPQANEQYF	TGTGCCAGCAGCCGAAAGGGGCCCCAAGCTAACGAGCAGTACTTC
.	TRBV10-3	.	TRBJ1-3	CAISLADRWSSGNTIYF	TGTGCCATCAGTTTGGCCGACAGGTGGAGCTCTGGAAACACCATATATTTT
.	TRBV20-1	.	TRBJ2-7	CSVQRLVEQYF	TGCAGTGTCCAGAGGCTGGTCGAGCAGTACTTC
.	TRBV4-1	.	TRBJ1-3	CASSRQSSGNTIYF	TGCGCCAGCAGCCGACAGTCCTCTGGAAACACCATATATTTT
.	TRBV11-3	.	TRBJ2-1	CASSPHRASSYNEQFF	TGTGCCAGCAGCCCCCACAGGGCGAGCTCCTACAATGAGCAGTTCTTC
TRBD2	TRBV6-5	.	TRBJ2-7	CASRTSGADYEQYF	TGTGCCAGCAGGACTAGCGGGGCAGACTACGAGCAGTACTTC
.	TRBV6-5	.	TRBJ2-5	CANQDSQETQYF	TGTGCCAACCAGGACAGCCAAGAGACCCAGTACTTC
.	TRBV19	.	TRBJ2-2	CASNLNRPRGTGELFF	TGTGCCAGTAATCTGAACAGGCCACGAGGCACCGGGGAGCTGTTTTTT
.	TRBV5-5	.	TRBJ1-2	CASSTRQLSLYGYTF	TGTGCCAGCAGCACCCGACAGCTAAGCCTGTATGGCTACACCTTC
TRBD1	TRBV16	.	TRBJ1-1	CASSQPGQGGTEAFF	TGTGCCAGCAGCCAACCCGGACAGGGTGGCACTGAAGCTTTCTTT